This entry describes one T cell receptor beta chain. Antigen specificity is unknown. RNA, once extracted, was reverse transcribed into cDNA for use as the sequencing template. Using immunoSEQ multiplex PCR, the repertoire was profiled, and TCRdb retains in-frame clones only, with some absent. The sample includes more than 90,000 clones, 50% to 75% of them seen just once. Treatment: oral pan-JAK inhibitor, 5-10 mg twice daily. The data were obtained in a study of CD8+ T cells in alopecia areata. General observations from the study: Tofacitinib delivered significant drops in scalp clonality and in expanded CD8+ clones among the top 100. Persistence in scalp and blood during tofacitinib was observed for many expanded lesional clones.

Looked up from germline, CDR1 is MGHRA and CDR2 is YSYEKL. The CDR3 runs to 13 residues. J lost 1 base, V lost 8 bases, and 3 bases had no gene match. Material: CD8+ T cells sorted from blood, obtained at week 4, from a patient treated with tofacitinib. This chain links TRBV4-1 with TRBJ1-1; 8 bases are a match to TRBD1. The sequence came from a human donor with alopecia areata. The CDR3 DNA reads TGCGCCAGCTCCGGACAGGGGAACACTGAAGCTTTCTTT. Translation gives CASSGQGNTEAFF.